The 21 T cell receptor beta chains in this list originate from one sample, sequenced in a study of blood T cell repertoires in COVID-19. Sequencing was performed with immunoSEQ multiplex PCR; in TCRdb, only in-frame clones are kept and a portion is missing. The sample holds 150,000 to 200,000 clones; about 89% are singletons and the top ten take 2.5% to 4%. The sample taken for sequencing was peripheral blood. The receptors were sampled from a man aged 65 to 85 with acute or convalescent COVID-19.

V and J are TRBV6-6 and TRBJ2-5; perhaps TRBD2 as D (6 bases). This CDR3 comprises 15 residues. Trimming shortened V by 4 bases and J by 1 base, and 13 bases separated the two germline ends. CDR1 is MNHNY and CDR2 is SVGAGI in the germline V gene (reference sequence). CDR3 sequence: CASSWGVAAQETQYF. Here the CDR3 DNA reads TGTGCCAGCAGTTGGGGGGTAGCGGCCCAAGAGACCCAGTACTTC.

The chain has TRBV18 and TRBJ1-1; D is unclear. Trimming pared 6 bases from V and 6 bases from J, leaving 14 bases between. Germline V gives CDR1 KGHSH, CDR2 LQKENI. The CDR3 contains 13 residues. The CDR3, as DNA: TGTGCCAGCTCCCCCTCAGATGGGCCTGAAGCTTTCTTT. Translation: CASSPSDGPEAFF.

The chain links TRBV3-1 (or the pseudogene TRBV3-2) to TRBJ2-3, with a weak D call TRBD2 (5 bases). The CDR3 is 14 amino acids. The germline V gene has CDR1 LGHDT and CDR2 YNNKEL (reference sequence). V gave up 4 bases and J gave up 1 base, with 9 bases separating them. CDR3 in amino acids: CASSPNSGTDTQYF. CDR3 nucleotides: TGTGCCAGCAGCCCGAATAGCGGCACAGATACGCAGTATTTT.

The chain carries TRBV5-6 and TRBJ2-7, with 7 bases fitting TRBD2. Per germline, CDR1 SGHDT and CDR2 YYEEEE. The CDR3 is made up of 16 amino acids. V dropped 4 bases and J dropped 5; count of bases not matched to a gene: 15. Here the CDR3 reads CASSLLGGSGNNEQYF. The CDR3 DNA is TGTGCCAGCAGCCTTCTCGGCGGGAGCGGGAACAACGAGCAGTACTTC.

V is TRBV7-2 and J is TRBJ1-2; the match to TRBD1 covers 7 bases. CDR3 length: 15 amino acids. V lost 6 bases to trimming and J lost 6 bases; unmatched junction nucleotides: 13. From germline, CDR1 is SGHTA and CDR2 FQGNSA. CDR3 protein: CASSLKEGAPNGYTF. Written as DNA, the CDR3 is TGTGCCAGCAGTTTAAAGGAGGGGGCGCCGAATGGCTACACCTTC.

The CDR3 DNA reads as TGTGCCAGCAGTCAAGTAGACTCTCCCCACTATGGCTACACCTTC. Translating it yields CASSQVDSPHYGYTF. V and J are TRBV28 and TRBJ1-2; D is ambiguous. The CDR3 is 15 residues long. CDR1 is MDHEN and CDR2 is SYDVKM in the germline V gene. Trimming removed 5 bases from V and 3 bases from J, with 16 bases in between.

CDR3 bases: TGTGCCAGCAGTTTACCGACTAGGTACTCCTACAATGAGCAGTTCTTC. It translates to CASSLPTRYSYNEQFF. The chain employs TRBV6-5 and TRBJ2-1; D is perhaps TRBD2 (6 bases). In germline, CDR1 is MNHEY, CDR2 SVGAGI. The CDR3 spans 16 residues. Trimming removed 4 bases from V and 0 bases from J, with 13 bases in between.

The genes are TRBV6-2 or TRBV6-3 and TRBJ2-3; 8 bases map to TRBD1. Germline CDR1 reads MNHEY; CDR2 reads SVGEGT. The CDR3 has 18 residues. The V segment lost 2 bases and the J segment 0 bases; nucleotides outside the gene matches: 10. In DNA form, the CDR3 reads TGTGCCAGCAGTTACGGGACAGGCCATAAGGGTAGCACAGATACGCAGTATTTT. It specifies CASSYGTGHKGSTDTQYF.

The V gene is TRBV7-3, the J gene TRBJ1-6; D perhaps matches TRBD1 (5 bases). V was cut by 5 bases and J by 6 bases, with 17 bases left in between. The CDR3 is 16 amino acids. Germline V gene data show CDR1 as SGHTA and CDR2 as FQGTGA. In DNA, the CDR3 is TGTGCCAGCAGCCTTTGGGGGGGACGAATTAATTCACCCCTCCACTTT. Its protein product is CASSLWGGRINSPLHF.

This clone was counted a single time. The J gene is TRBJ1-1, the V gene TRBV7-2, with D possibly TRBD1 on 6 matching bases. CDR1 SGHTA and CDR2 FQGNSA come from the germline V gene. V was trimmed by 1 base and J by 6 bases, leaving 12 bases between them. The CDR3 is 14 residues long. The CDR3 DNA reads TGTGCCAGCAGCTTAGTCAGGGGCACGTCTGAAGCTTTCTTT. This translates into CASSLVRGTSEAFF.

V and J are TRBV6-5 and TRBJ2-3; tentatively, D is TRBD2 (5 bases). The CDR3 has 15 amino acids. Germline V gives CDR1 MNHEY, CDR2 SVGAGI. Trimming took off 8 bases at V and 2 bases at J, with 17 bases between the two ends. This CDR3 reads CASVPSRGITDTQYF. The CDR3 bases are TGTGCCAGCGTCCCCAGCCGGGGTATCACAGATACGCAGTATTTT.

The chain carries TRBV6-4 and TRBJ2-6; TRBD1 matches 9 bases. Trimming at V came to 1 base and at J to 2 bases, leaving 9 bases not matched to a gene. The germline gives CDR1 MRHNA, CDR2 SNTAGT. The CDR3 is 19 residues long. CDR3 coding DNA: TGTGCCAGCAGTGACTTGGGGACAGGGCCCGAGGCTGGGGCCAACGTCCTGACTTTC. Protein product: CASSDLGTGPEAGANVLTF.

The CDR3 is CATSGVGQQVYEQYF. DNA of the CDR3: TGTGCCACCAGTGGTGTGGGACAACAGGTCTACGAGCAGTACTTC. The rearrangement uses TRBV24-1 and TRBJ2-7; D is perhaps TRBD1 (6 bases). Trimming removed 5 bases at V and 3 bases at J, with 16 bases between. Germline loops: CDR1 KGHDR, CDR2 SFDVKD. The CDR3 contains 15 residues.

The CDR3 here is CASSEGGTGGSLHF. In DNA form, the CDR3 reads TGTGCCAGCAGTGAAGGCGGGACAGGGGGATCCCTCCACTTT. The chain has TRBV2 and TRBJ1-6; 11 positions match TRBD1. The V segment lost 1 base and the J segment 14 bases; nucleotides outside the gene matches: 4. Looked up from germline, CDR1 is SNHLY and CDR2 is FYNNEI. CDR3 length: 14 residues.

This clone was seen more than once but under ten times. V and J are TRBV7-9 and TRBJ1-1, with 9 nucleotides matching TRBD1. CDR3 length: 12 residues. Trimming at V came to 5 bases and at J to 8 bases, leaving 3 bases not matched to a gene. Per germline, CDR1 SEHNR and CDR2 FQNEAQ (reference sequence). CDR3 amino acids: CASSRGQGEAFF. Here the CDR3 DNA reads TGTGCCAGCAGCAGGGGACAGGGAGAAGCTTTCTTT.

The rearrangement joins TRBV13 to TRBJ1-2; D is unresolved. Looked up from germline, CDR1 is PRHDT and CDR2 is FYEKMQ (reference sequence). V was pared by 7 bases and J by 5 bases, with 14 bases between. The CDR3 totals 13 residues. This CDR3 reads CASTVRGGYGYTF. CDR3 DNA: TGTGCCAGCACGGTCCGCGGTGGGTATGGCTACACCTTC.

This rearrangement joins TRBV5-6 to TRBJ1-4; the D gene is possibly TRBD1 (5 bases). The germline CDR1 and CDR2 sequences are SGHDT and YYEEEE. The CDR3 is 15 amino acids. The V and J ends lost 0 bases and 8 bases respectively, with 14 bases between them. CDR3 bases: TGTGCCAGCAGCTTGGTGGCCGCAGGGCAAGAAAAACTGTTTTTT. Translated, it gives CASSLVAAGQEKLFF.

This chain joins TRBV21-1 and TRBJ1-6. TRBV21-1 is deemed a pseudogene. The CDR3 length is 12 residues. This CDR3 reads CASSKAYLALHF. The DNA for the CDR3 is TGTGCCAGCAGCAAAGCCTACTTAGCCCTCCACTTT.

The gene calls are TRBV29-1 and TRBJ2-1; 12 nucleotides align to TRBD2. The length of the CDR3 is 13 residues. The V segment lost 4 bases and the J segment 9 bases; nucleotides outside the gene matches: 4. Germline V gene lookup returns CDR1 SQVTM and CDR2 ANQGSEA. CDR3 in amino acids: CSVGLAGGGEQFF. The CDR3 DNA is TGCAGCGTTGGGCTAGCGGGAGGGGGTGAGCAGTTCTTC.

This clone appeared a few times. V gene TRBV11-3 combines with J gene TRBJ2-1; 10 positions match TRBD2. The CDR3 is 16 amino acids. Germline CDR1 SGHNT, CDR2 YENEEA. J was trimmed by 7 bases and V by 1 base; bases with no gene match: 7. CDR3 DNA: TGTGCCAGCAGCTTAGGTCTAGCGGGAGTATCAAATGAGCAGTTCTTC. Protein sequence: CASSLGLAGVSNEQFF.

The CDR3 nucleotides read TGTGCCAGCAGCCGACGGACGGGATTGAACACTGAAGCTTTCTTT. This translates into CASSRRTGLNTEAFF. J is TRBJ1-1 and V is TRBV3-1 (or the pseudogene TRBV3-2), with no clear D. This CDR3 region has 15 residues. CDR1 and CDR2 (germline): LGHDT, YNNKEL (reference sequence). Trimming took 4 bases from V and 0 from J, leaving 12 bases between them.